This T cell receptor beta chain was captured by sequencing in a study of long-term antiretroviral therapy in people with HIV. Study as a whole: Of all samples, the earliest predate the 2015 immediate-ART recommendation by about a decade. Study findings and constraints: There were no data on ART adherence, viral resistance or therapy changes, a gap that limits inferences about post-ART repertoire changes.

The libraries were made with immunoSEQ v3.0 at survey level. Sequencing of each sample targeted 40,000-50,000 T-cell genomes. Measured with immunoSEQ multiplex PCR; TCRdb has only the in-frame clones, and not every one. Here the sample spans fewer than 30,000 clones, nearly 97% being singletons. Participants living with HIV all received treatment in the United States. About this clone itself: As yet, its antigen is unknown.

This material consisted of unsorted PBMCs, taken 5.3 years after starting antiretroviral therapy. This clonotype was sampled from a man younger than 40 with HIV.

Here the CDR3 reads CASSFWTDPNYGYTF. CDR3 coding DNA: TGTGCCAGCAGCTTCTGGACAGATCCAAACTATGGCTACACCTTC. The rearrangement uses TRBV9 and TRBJ1-2; TRBD1 is a possible D gene (6 bases). Trimming shortened V by 4 bases and J by 2 bases, and 15 bases separated the two germline ends. Germline CDR1 reads SGDLS; CDR2 reads YYNGEE. The CDR3 length is 15 residues.